Below, 27 T cell receptor beta chains from the same sample are listed, as sequenced in a study of blood T cell repertoires in COVID-19. The method was immunoSEQ multiplex PCR; TCRdb's version includes in-frame clones alone and lacks a portion of them. The repertoire has fewer than 250,000 clones, about 93% of them found once; the top ten carry 0.8% to 1%. What was sequenced was peripheral blood. Receptor source: a man between 60 and 75 years old with COVID-19, enrolled during active disease.

V is TRBV28 and J is TRBJ2-2, with D uncertain. Trimming pared 4 bases from V and 4 bases from J, leaving 13 bases between. The CDR3 has 15 amino acids. Looked up from germline, CDR1 is MDHEN and CDR2 is SYDVKM. The CDR3 nucleotides read TGTGCCAGCAGTTCACCGGCCCTAGGCACCGGGGAGCTGTTTTTT. Translation: CASSSPALGTGELFF.

This chain joins TRBV3-1 (or the pseudogene TRBV3-2) and TRBJ1-2, with TRBD1 as a possible D gene (5 bases). The CDR3 loop spans 17 amino acids. Deletions cut 4 bases from V and 2 bases from J, with 20 bases between. CDR1 LGHDT and CDR2 YNNKEL come from the germline V gene (reference sequence). In DNA, the CDR3 is TGTGCCAGCAGCCCCCCTGGTCGTAGGGGCCAAAACTATGGCTACACCTTC. It translates to CASSPPGRRGQNYGYTF.

This clone has only one observation. The rearrangement links TRBV19 to TRBJ2-7, with TRBD1 matching over 7 bases. Trimming at V came to 10 bases and at J to 3 bases, leaving 3 bases not matched to a gene. This CDR3 is built from 11 residues. The germline CDR1 and CDR2 sequences are LNHDA and SQIVND (reference sequence). As DNA, the CDR3 is TGTGCCAAAGGGACAGTCTACGAGCAGTACTTC. This sequence encodes CAKGTVYEQYF. Full variable domain (missing parts from reference TRBV19 and TRBJ2-7): DGGITQSPKYLFRKEGQNVTLSCEQNLNHDAMYWYRQDPGQGLRLIYYSQIVNDFQKGDIAEGYSVSREKKESFPLTVTSAQKNPTAFYLCAKGTVYEQYFGPGTRLTVT.

The chain carries TRBV6-5 and TRBJ2-2, with D perhaps TRBD1 (6 bases). CDR1 is MNHEY, CDR2 SVGAGI, per germline. Between the trimmed V and J ends, which lost 7 bases and 5 bases, there was a span of 14 bases. The length of the CDR3 is 14 residues. The CDR3: CASTLKGGTGELFF. The CDR3 bases are TGTGCCAGCACTCTAAAAGGGGGAACCGGGGAGCTGTTTTTT.

The chain recombines TRBV2 with TRBJ2-7, with D perhaps matching TRBD1 (5 bases). CDR3 length: 13 amino acids. V was shortened by 8 bases and J by 2 bases, with 13 bases between the two germline ends. Germline V CDR1 and CDR2: SNHLY, FYNNEI. Here the CDR3 reads CASGATSTYEQYF. CDR3 nucleotide sequence: TGTGCCAGCGGGGCGACCTCCACCTACGAGCAGTACTTC.

J is TRBJ2-3 and V is TRBV27; the D is unclear. The CDR3 contains 14 residues. The germline CDR1 and CDR2 sequences are MNHEY and SMNVEV (reference sequence). Between the trimmed V and J ends, which lost 4 bases and 4 bases, there was a span of 12 bases. The CDR3: CASSSIIPPDTQYF. CDR3 in DNA: TGTGCCAGCAGTTCAATCATCCCCCCAGATACGCAGTATTTT.

This clone has just one count. V gene TRBV30 combines with J gene TRBJ1-2; 9 positions match TRBD1. CDR3 size: 20 residues. V was pared by 2 bases and J by 0 bases, with 19 bases of the junction left unmatched. Germline CDR1 and CDR2: GTSNPN and SVGIG (reference sequence). The CDR3 nucleotides are TGTGCCTGGAGTAAGCAACCACACGGGACAGGGCATCCTACTAACTATGGCTACACCTTC. Protein product: CAWSKQPHGTGHPTNYGYTF.

The chain couples TRBV27 to TRBJ2-7; TRBD2 is a possible D gene (5 bases). This CDR3 region has 13 residues. CDR1 and CDR2 (germline): MNHEY, SMNVEV (reference sequence). V was clipped by 0 bases and J by 6 bases, with 9 bases between them. CDR3 in amino acids: CASSLSGSGEQYF. CDR3 nucleotide sequence: TGTGCCAGCAGTTTATCGGGAAGCGGCGAGCAGTACTTC.

J is TRBJ2-3 and V is TRBV3-1 (or the pseudogene TRBV3-2), with TRBD2 identical over 8 bases. The J segment lost 1 base and the V segment lost 1 base, leaving 4 bases of the junction unmatched. Germline V lookup: CDR1 LGHDT, CDR2 YNNKEL (reference sequence). This CDR3 has 16 amino acids. CDR3 nucleotide sequence: TGTGCCAGCAGCCAAGCCGGGAGGGCCGGCACAGATACGCAGTATTTT. Protein: CASSQAGRAGTDTQYF.

The genes are TRBV9 and TRBJ2-5; 7 bases are shared with TRBD1. J gave up 2 bases and V 4 bases, and 14 bases lay outside the gene matches. CDR1 SGDLS and CDR2 YYNGEE come from the germline V gene. This CDR3 has 17 residues. CDR3 DNA sequence: TGTGCCAGCAGCCACTCCGACAGGGTAGGCCCTCAAGAGACCCAGTACTTC. The encoded protein is CASSHSDRVGPQETQYF.

This chain joins TRBV15 and TRBJ2-5, with TRBD1 matching over 7 bases. Germline V gene sequence: CDR1 LNHNV, CDR2 YYDKDF (reference sequence). This CDR3 has 15 residues. J gave up 5 bases and V 5 bases, and 11 bases lay outside the gene matches. CDR3 DNA sequence: TGTGCCACCAGCGGCCGACAGGGCGTAGCGGAGACCCAGTACTTC. This encodes CATSGRQGVAETQYF.

V gene TRBV29-1 combines with J gene TRBJ2-7, with TRBD1 matching 11 bases. This CDR3 comprises 14 residues. CDR1 SQVTM and CDR2 ANQGSEA come from the germline V gene. Trimming took 0 bases from V and 3 from J; bases not matched to a gene: 1. The CDR3 loop reads CSVEDGTGGYEQYF. CDR3 DNA: TGCAGCGTTGAAGATGGGACAGGGGGCTACGAGCAGTACTTC.

V gene TRBV5-6 combines with J gene TRBJ2-1; a weak D match, TRBD2 (5 bases). Germline CDR1 is SGHDT and CDR2 is YYEEEE. This CDR3 region has 15 residues. Trimming pared 0 bases from V and 2 bases from J, leaving 9 bases between. CDR3 nucleotide sequence: TGTGCCAGCAGCTTGGGGGCCGGGGCCTACAATGAGCAGTTCTTC. This sequence encodes CASSLGAGAYNEQFF.

V usage is TRBV5-4 and J usage is TRBJ2-6, with a possible D match to TRBD2 (5 bases). The V end lost 3 bases, the J end lost 2 bases, and 12 bases lay between the germline ends. Germline CDR1 and CDR2: SGHNT and YYREEE (reference sequence). The CDR3 is 16 residues long. This CDR3 reads CASSSSGWTGANVLTF. The CDR3 DNA reads as TGTGCCAGCAGCTCTTCGGGATGGACTGGGGCCAACGTCCTGACTTTC.

This clone was counted between two and nine times. The V and J genes are TRBV5-5 and TRBJ1-2; D uncertain. V was clipped by 0 bases and J by 4 bases, with 10 bases between them. The germline gives CDR1 SGHKS, CDR2 YYEKEE (reference sequence). The CDR3 covers 14 residues. CDR3 nucleotide sequence: TGTGCCAGCAGCTTGGGGCAGACTGTCTATGGCTACACCTTC. Its protein product is CASSLGQTVYGYTF.

The chain couples TRBV7-3 to TRBJ2-2; 11 positions agree with TRBD2. This CDR3 has 17 amino acids. Germline CDR1 and CDR2: SGHTA and FQGTGA. The junction had 10 bases not matched to a gene; V was cut back by 6 bases and J by 4 bases. This chain's CDR3 is CASRGTSGSPGTGELFF. CDR3 in DNA: TGTGCCAGCAGGGGAACTAGCGGGAGTCCAGGCACCGGGGAGCTGTTTTTT.

In DNA form, the CDR3 reads TGTGCCAGCACCCCTAGCGGGAGGTATGAGCAGTTCTTC. Translated, it gives CASTPSGRYEQFF. The chain joins TRBV7-2 to TRBJ2-1; TRBD2 agrees at 11 bases. Trimming at V came to 7 bases and at J to 8 bases, leaving 4 bases not matched to a gene. Germline V gene data show CDR1 as SGHTA and CDR2 as FQGNSA. CDR3 length: 13 amino acids.

This chain joins TRBV12-3 or TRBV12-4 and TRBJ2-7, with 7 bases that match TRBD1. The CDR3 is 13 amino acids. The J segment lost 3 bases and the V segment lost 4 bases, leaving 3 bases of the junction unmatched. The CDR3 DNA reads as TGTGCCAGCAGTTGGACAGGAGGCTACGAGCAGTACTTC. It codes for CASSWTGGYEQYF.

This chain uses TRBV4-2 with TRBJ2-3; 11 bases fit TRBD2. Germline CDR1 is LGHNA and CDR2 is YNFKEQ. CDR3 length: 18 amino acids. The J segment lost 3 bases and the V segment lost 0 bases, leaving 8 bases of the junction unmatched. Written as DNA, the CDR3 is TGTGCCAGCAGCCAAGATCAAGCTAGCGGGGGGCCAACAGATACGCAGTATTTT. Its translation is CASSQDQASGGPTDTQYF.

This clone was counted once. The chain couples TRBV7-6 to TRBJ2-2; TRBD1 matches 8 bases. Germline values: CDR1 SGHVS, CDR2 FNYEAQ. CDR3 length: 14 residues. J lost 6 bases, V lost 11 bases, and 11 bases had no gene match. CDR3 DNA: TGTGCCGGGGGACAGGTCCATTCCCCCGGGGAGCTGTTTTTT. Encoded protein: CAGGQVHSPGELFF.

The chain links TRBV6-6 to TRBJ1-5; 8 bases agree with TRBD1. From germline, CDR1 is MNHNY and CDR2 SVGAGI (reference sequence). This CDR3 contains 15 residues. Losses at the gene ends were 5 bases for V and 1 base for J; bases not matched to a gene: 4. DNA for the CDR3: TGTGCCAGCAGTATGGACAGGGCGAGCAATCAGCCCCAGCATTTT. Translated, it gives CASSMDRASNQPQHF.

The chain links TRBV5-6 to TRBJ1-5; 9 nucleotides line up with TRBD1. The trim removed 4 bases at V and 11 bases at J, leaving 7 bases unmatched. The CDR3 runs to 13 residues. Germline loops: CDR1 SGHDT, CDR2 YYEEEE. The CDR3 loop reads CASSDRDRVAQHF. The CDR3 region has the DNA TGTGCCAGCAGCGACCGGGACAGGGTGGCCCAGCATTTT.

V gene TRBV9 combines with J gene TRBJ2-5; possibly TRBD2 for D (5 bases). Trimming took 0 bases from V and 2 from J, leaving 8 bases between them. The germline CDR1 and CDR2 sequences are SGDLS and YYNGEE. The CDR3 extends over 14 amino acids. In DNA, the CDR3 is TGTGCCAGCAGCGTAGGTAGCGTTCAAGAGACCCAGTACTTC. Its translation: CASSVGSVQETQYF.

This chain joins TRBV7-9 and TRBJ1-3, with D possibly matching TRBD1 (6 bases). The CDR3 runs 17 residues. Germline-derived CDR1 and CDR2 are SEHNR and FQNEAQ (reference sequence). Deletions cut 5 bases from V and 0 bases from J, with 17 bases between. The chain's CDR3 is CASSLKGGPSSGNTIYF. The CDR3 DNA sequence: TGTGCCAGCAGCCTAAAAGGGGGTCCGAGCTCTGGAAACACCATATATTTT.

V and J are TRBV5-1 and TRBJ1-6; 7 bases match TRBD1. CDR1 SGHRS and CDR2 YFSETQ come from the germline V gene. The CDR3 consists of 16 residues. With 1 base clipped from V and 5 bases from J, the junction kept 6 bases outside the gene matches. The CDR3 DNA reads as TGCGCCAGCAGCTTGTCGGCAGGGGGGAATAATTCACCCCTCCACTTT. Its protein is CASSLSAGGNNSPLHF.

This clone has just a few counts. J is TRBJ2-2 and V is TRBV20-1; the D is unclear. Germline CDR1 reads DFQATT; CDR2 reads SNEGSKA (reference sequence). Deletions cut 3 bases from V and 0 bases from J, with 8 bases between. This CDR3 region has 14 residues. The CDR3 coding sequence is TGCAGTGCTAGTTCGCGCGCGAACACCGGGGAGCTGTTTTTT. This codes for CSASSRANTGELFF.

The rearrangement joins TRBV7-2 to TRBJ1-6, with 7 nucleotides matching TRBD1. The germline CDR1 and CDR2 sequences are SGHTA and FQGNSA. The CDR3 sequence is 15 residues long. V dropped 4 bases and J dropped 4; count of bases not matched to a gene: 4. This chain's CDR3 is CASSSPGQYNSPLHF. The CDR3, as DNA: TGTGCCAGCAGCTCCCCGGGACAGTATAATTCACCCCTCCACTTT.